This T cell receptor beta chain emerged from a study of blood T cells in healthy people across ages. Study-level findings and limits: Higher diversity, along with more naive CD4+ cells, distinguished long-lived donors from aged donors.

V lost 3 bases and J lost 2, with 10 bases in between. Germline V gene data show CDR1 as SGHNT and CDR2 as YENEEA. The CDR3 extends over 14 amino acids. A second PCR of about 6 to 11 cycles used a sample-barcoded 5' primer and a J-beta primer mix. TCRdb itself ran the 5' RACE reads through MiXCR, one entry per CDR3 protein. The repertoire holds 790,000 or so distinct CDR3 sequences, with around 45% as singletons. A note on this clonotype: Its target is unknown.

The sequence came from a man of 80 years or more in good health. V and J are TRBV11-3 and TRBJ1-2; TRBD1 is a possible D gene (5 bases). The source material was blood. This chain's CDR3 is CASSFPGQNYGYTF. CDR3 sequence (DNA): TGTGCCAGCAGCTTTCCTGGACAAAACTATGGCTACACCTTC.